Listed below are T cell receptor beta chains from one sample, sequenced in a study of T cell responses to AZD1222 COVID-19 vaccine. Measured with immunoSEQ multiplex PCR; TCRdb has only the in-frame clones, and not every one. The sample has some 120,000 clones, 70% to 90% seen once; the top ten hold about 1.5%. This material consisted of peripheral blood, taken on day 0 of AZD1222 vaccination. Receptors were obtained from an adult in good health. Each CDR3 is given with its conserved first and last residue. A D gene is named only where the DNA matches it firmly. The size field is filled for only some rows; it gives once, few, many or a size class.

CASSNAWLPPTDTQYF,TGTGCCAGCAGCAACGCATGGTTACCTCCCACAGATACGCAGTATTTT,TRBV5-5,TRBJ2-3,.,.
CSVEVGAGQPQHF,TGCAGCGTTGAGGTGGGGGCGGGTCAGCCCCAGCATTTT,TRBV29-1,TRBJ1-5,.,.
CASSYRRGEQFF,TGTGCCAGCAGTTACCGGCGGGGTGAGCAGTTCTTC,TRBV6-5,TRBJ2-1,.,.
CASSPQFQPQHF,TGTGCCAGTAGTCCTCAATTTCAGCCCCAGCATTTT,TRBV19,TRBJ1-5,.,.
CASSVEDREGTGNTIYF,TGTGCCAGCAGCGTAGAGGACAGGGAGGGAACTGGAAACACCATATATTTT,TRBV9,TRBJ1-3,.,TRBD1
CASSTGGTGELFF,TGTGCCAGCAGCACAGGGGGCACCGGGGAGCTGTTTTTT,TRBV14,TRBJ2-2,.,TRBD1
CASSHYTDTQYF,TGTGCCAGCAGCCACTACACAGATACGCAGTATTTT,TRBV7-3,TRBJ2-3,.,.
CASSIGRGRGYTF,TGTGCCAGTAGTATAGGGAGGGGTAGAGGCTACACCTTC,TRBV19,TRBJ1-2,.,.
CASSWAGSNSPLHF,TGCGCCAGCAGCTGGGCCGGTTCTAATTCACCCCTCCACTTT,TRBV5-1,TRBJ1-6,few,.
CASSLAGGPDTQYF,TGTGCCAGCAGCCTGGCGGGGGGGCCAGATACGCAGTATTTT,TRBV3-1/TRBV3-2,TRBJ2-3,few,TRBD2
CATSDPSGRGNLDEQFF,TGTGCCACCAGTGATCCTAGCGGAAGGGGAAACCTAGATGAGCAGTTCTTC,TRBV24-1,TRBJ2-1,.,TRBD2